The clone carrying this TCR beta chain appeared a few times. Its matching antigen is unknown. Unique-molecular-identifier-tagged TCR beta cDNA libraries were used. There were about 1 to 10 million T cells, and about 540,000 cDNA molecules came from them. TCRdb re-derived calls from the PCR reads in MiXCR, one entry per CDR3 protein. The table has approximately 350,000 distinct CDR3 sequences, around 33% seen once; the top ten hold around an eighth. These data belong to a study of post-analysis software for immune sequencing data. Whole-study findings and limits: Samples sharing a preparation batch grouped tightly together when assessed by F measure. Significantly lower normalized Chao1 diversity was seen in multiple sclerosis patients than in controls. Included in a set of roughly five TRBV segments more frequent in patients than controls were TRBV5-6, TRBV5-1 and TRBV20-1.

Germline V CDR1 and CDR2: SEHNR, FQNEAQ (reference sequence). CDR3 length equals 16 residues. The V and J ends lost 5 bases and 0 bases, in that order; junction bases with no gene match: 7. This clonotype was sampled from a girl between 5 and 17 years old with multiple sclerosis. Sequenced sample: blood. The chain combines TRBV7-9 with TRBJ2-5, with TRBD2 identical over 9 bases. The CDR3 protein is CASSPRASGDQETQYF. CDR3 sequence (DNA): TGTGCCAGCAGCCCCCGGGCTAGCGGGGACCAAGAGACCCAGTACTTC.